Sequencing of this T cell receptor beta chain was carried out in a study of blood T cell repertoires in COVID-19. Study details: Sources were T cells, B-cell-depleted T cells, or PBMCs; the material itself was cDNA or gDNA.

In the source study's methods: The authors estimated nucleated cell counts from reference gene primer amplification. Using immunoSEQ multiplex PCR, the repertoire was profiled, and TCRdb retains in-frame clones only, with some absent. The DNA was the basis for D and trimming; V, J and clone size are from that table. This table has 200,000 to 300,000 clones, approximately 85% appearing once. The clonotype was recovered from a man aged 45 to 65 with acute or convalescent COVID-19. The sequencing sample was made of peripheral blood.

The CDR3 DNA reads as TGTGCCAGCAGCGAGGGACAGGGAAGCTCCTACGAGCAGTACTTC. Translation gives CASSEGQGSSYEQYF. The chain combines TRBV11-1 with TRBJ2-7; 9 bases line up with TRBD1. This CDR3 contains 15 residues. V lost 5 bases, J lost 0 bases, and 5 bases stayed unmatched. Germline assignment: CDR1 SGHAT and CDR2 FQDESV (reference sequence).